A single sample is the source of the 26 T cell receptor beta chains below, sequenced in a study of cytomegalovirus exposure and HLA in healthy donors. With 60 Vbeta and 13 Jbeta primers, the PCR was carried out. This table comes from immunoSEQ multiplex PCR, and its TCRdb copy is limited to in-frame clones, with some not included. Among about 200,000 clones listed, roughly 83% were seen once. What was sequenced was PBMCs. These receptors were collected from a male donor in good health and CMV-seropositive.

This chain joins TRBV30 and TRBJ1-4; unclear D gene. Germline CDR1 is GTSNPN and CDR2 is SVGIG (reference sequence). The CDR3 consists of 15 residues. Deletions cut 2 bases from V and 8 bases from J, with 18 bases between. In DNA form, the CDR3 reads TGTGCCTGGAGTATAGGCGGACTCCAGTGGGAAAAACTGTTTTTT. This encodes CAWSIGGLQWEKLFF.

The chain couples TRBV9 to TRBJ2-7, with 9 nucleotides matching TRBD1. There are 16 residues in the CDR3. V lost 2 bases, J lost 3 bases, and 9 bases stayed unmatched. Germline V CDR1 and CDR2: SGDLS, YYNGEE. In DNA form, the CDR3 reads TGTGCCAGCAGCGTGGCCGGACAGGGGCGTTACTACGAGCAGTACTTC. Encoded protein: CASSVAGQGRYYEQYF.

The gene calls are TRBV6-5 and TRBJ1-1; no firm D call. V was clipped by 0 bases and J by 5 bases, with 7 bases between them. CDR3 size: 13 residues. CDR1 and CDR2 (germline): MNHEY, SVGAGI. CDR3 loop: CASSYSYATEAFF. In DNA, the CDR3 is TGTGCCAGCAGTTACTCCTACGCAACTGAAGCTTTCTTT.

V gene TRBV7-2 combines with J gene TRBJ2-4, with 7 bases that match TRBD2. Looked up from germline, CDR1 is SGHTA and CDR2 is FQGNSA. V lost 4 bases to trimming and J lost 8 bases; unmatched junction nucleotides: 14. This CDR3 contains 16 residues. DNA of the CDR3: TGTGCCAGCAGCTCATTCCGGGACTACGAGAGTGACATTCAGTACTTC. Translated, it gives CASSSFRDYESDIQYF.

The chain uses TRBV5-4 and TRBJ2-7, with TRBD2 matching over 8 bases. The V and J ends lost 4 bases and 5 bases, in that order; junction bases with no gene match: 11. Germline V gene data show CDR1 as SGHNT and CDR2 as YYREEE (reference sequence). The CDR3 length is 15 residues. This CDR3 is CASSLVGLATHEQYF. The CDR3 nucleotides read TGTGCCAGCAGCCTTGTAGGACTAGCAACCCACGAGCAGTACTTC. Full variable domain (rest looked up from reference TRBV5-4 and TRBJ2-7): ETGVTQSPTHLIKTRGQQVTLRCSSQSGHNTVSWYQQALGQGPQFIFQYYREEENGRGNFPPRFSGLQFPNYSSELNVNALELDDSALYLCASSLVGLATHEQYFGPGTRLTVT.

The chain carries TRBV4-2 and TRBJ2-7, with unresolved D. Germline V gene sequence: CDR1 LGHNA, CDR2 YNFKEQ. The CDR3 is 15 amino acids. Trimming shortened V by 4 bases and J by 1 base, and 14 bases separated the two germline ends. CDR3 sequence reads: CASSPEEQRSYEQYF. The CDR3 DNA is TGTGCCAGCAGCCCTGAGGAGCAGAGATCCTACGAGCAGTACTTC.

This chain links TRBV27 with TRBJ1-1; TRBD1 matches at 8 bases. The length of the CDR3 is 14 residues. V was clipped by 5 bases and J by 2 bases; unmatched bases: 4. The germline gives CDR1 MNHEY, CDR2 SMNVEV (reference sequence). The CDR3 is CASSTTGGNTEAFF. In nucleotides, the CDR3 is TGTGCCAGCAGTACCACAGGGGGTAACACTGAAGCTTTCTTT.

This clone was counted only a few times. J is TRBJ1-1 and V is TRBV4-3; D gene unclear. Looked up from germline, CDR1 is LGHNA and CDR2 is YSLEER. The V and J ends lost 6 bases and 1 base respectively, with 9 bases between them. CDR3 size: 13 residues. In DNA, the CDR3 is TGCGCCAGCAGACATTCGGGGAACACTGAAGCTTTCTTT. Translated: CASRHSGNTEAFF.

V and J are TRBV7-7 and TRBJ2-1; 9 bases line up with TRBD2. The ends lost 5 bases at V and 5 bases at J; junction bases unmatched: 10. CDR1 is SSHAT and CDR2 is FNYEAQ in the germline V gene (reference sequence). The CDR3 length is 16 residues. The CDR3 region is CASSPRAGGEDNEQFF. The CDR3 DNA reads TGTGCCAGCAGCCCAAGGGCGGGGGGGGAAGACAATGAGCAGTTCTTC. The whole variable domain, remainder taken from reference TRBV7-7 and TRBJ2-1, is GAGVSQSPRYKVTKRGQDVTLRCDPISSHATLYWYQQALGQGPEFLTYFNYEAQPDKSGLPSDRFSAERPEGSISTLTIQRTEQRDSAMYRCASSPRAGGEDNEQFFGPGTRLTVL.

The chain joins TRBV4-2 to TRBJ1-1; TRBD1 matches 7 bases. Germline-derived CDR1 and CDR2 are LGHNA and YNFKEQ. This CDR3 is built from 15 residues. The V gene end was trimmed by 3 bases and the J gene end by 5 bases; junction bases not matched to a gene: 9. The CDR3 loop reads CASSHPDRVFTEAFF. The CDR3, as DNA: TGTGCCAGCAGCCACCCTGACAGGGTGTTTACTGAAGCTTTCTTT.

The chain joins TRBV6-5 to TRBJ2-3; D remains unclear. Trimming cost V 2 bases and J 6 bases, with 12 bases left between them. Germline CDR1 and CDR2: MNHEY and SVGAGI. The CDR3 length is 14 residues. This CDR3 is CASSYTPFRDTQYF. The CDR3 region has the DNA TGTGCCAGCAGTTACACCCCCTTCAGGGATACGCAGTATTTT.

CDR3 DNA: TGTGCCAGCAGCCCCTTCGTTGCGACTAATGAAAAACTGTTTTTT. Translation gives CASSPFVATNEKLFF. This sequence joins TRBV7-2 and TRBJ1-4; D is unresolved. V lost 5 bases and J 2 bases, leaving 12 bases between the germline ends. CDR1 SGHTA and CDR2 FQGNSA come from the germline V gene. This CDR3 is built from 15 residues.

The rearrangement joins TRBV6-1 to TRBJ2-2; D gene uncertain. V was clipped by 6 bases and J by 1 base, with 9 bases between them. This CDR3 spans 14 amino acids. The germline V gene has CDR1 MNHNS and CDR2 SASEGT. CDR3 sequence reads: CASSSNRNTGELFF. The DNA for the CDR3 is TGTGCCAGCAGCAGCAACAGGAACACCGGGGAGCTGTTTTTT.

The J gene is TRBJ2-7, the V gene TRBV19; a possible D gene is TRBD2 (5 bases). The V gene's germline CDR1 is LNHDA and CDR2 SQIVND (reference sequence). V lost 3 bases and J 0 bases, leaving 9 bases between the germline ends. This CDR3 contains 14 residues. The DNA for the CDR3 is TGTGCCAGTAGTATTACTAGGGCCTCCTACGAGCAGTACTTC. The encoded protein is CASSITRASYEQYF.

The chain employs TRBV6-5 and TRBJ1-3; D gene unclear. V shed 6 bases and J shed 0 bases, with 9 bases lying between them. Germline CDR1 MNHEY, CDR2 SVGAGI. The CDR3 spans 14 residues. The CDR3 here is CASSSHSSGNTIYF. Written as DNA, the CDR3 is TGTGCCAGCAGCTCGCACAGCTCTGGAAACACCATATATTTT.

The chain uses TRBV28 and TRBJ2-7; D not resolved. The CDR3 has 13 amino acids. The germline CDR1 and CDR2 sequences are MDHEN and SYDVKM. The germline V and J ends were trimmed by 3 bases and 1 base, with 7 bases remaining between them. The CDR3 region has the DNA TGTGCCAGCAGTTTCGTCAGATCCTACGAGCAGTACTTC. Its protein product is CASSFVRSYEQYF.

The chain links TRBV19 to TRBJ1-3; 7 bases are a match to TRBD1. V was clipped by 6 bases and J by 4 bases; unmatched bases: 6. In germline, CDR1 is LNHDA, CDR2 SQIVND (reference sequence). CDR3 length equals 14 residues. This chain's CDR3 is CASSQQGQGNTIYF. The CDR3 DNA follows: TGTGCCAGTAGCCAACAGGGGCAAGGAAACACCATATATTTT.

This sequence joins TRBV27 and TRBJ2-1, with D maybe TRBD2 (7 bases). The V end was cut by 4 bases, the J end by 4 bases, with 17 bases between. The CDR3 consists of 16 residues. The germline CDR1 and CDR2 sequences are MNHEY and SMNVEV (reference sequence). The CDR3 DNA is TGTGCCAGCAGTTCCCTGACGGGGGGCCCATACAATGAGCAGTTCTTC. As protein: CASSSLTGGPYNEQFF.

This chain connects TRBV27 to TRBJ1-5, with a possible D match to TRBD1 (5 bases). Germline lookup yields CDR1 MNHEY and CDR2 SMNVEV (reference sequence). The CDR3 has 15 amino acids. The V end lost 3 bases, the J end lost 7 bases, and 16 bases lay between the germline ends. CDR3: CASSLAGKGQQPQHF. CDR3 in DNA: TGTGCCAGCAGTTTGGCGGGGAAGGGGCAGCAGCCCCAGCATTTT.

This rearrangement joins TRBV6-5 to TRBJ2-1, with TRBD2 identical over 9 bases. The germline gives CDR1 MNHEY, CDR2 SVGAGI. The CDR3 length is 15 residues. With 0 bases clipped from V and 5 bases from J, the junction kept 2 bases outside the gene matches. CDR3 sequence reads: CASSYSSGRNNEQFF. DNA of the CDR3: TGTGCCAGCAGTTACTCTAGCGGGAGAAACAATGAGCAGTTCTTC.

This chain links TRBV7-2 with TRBJ2-5, with 9 bases that match TRBD2. The CDR3 runs 15 residues. Germline CDR1 and CDR2: SGHTA and FQGNSA. The V and J ends lost 1 base and 5 bases, in that order; junction bases with no gene match: 5. CDR3 DNA sequence: TGTGCCAGCAGCTTAGGCGGGAGGGGAAAGGAGACCCAGTACTTC. It specifies CASSLGGRGKETQYF.

The J gene is TRBJ2-3, the V gene TRBV25-1, with TRBD2 identical over 8 bases. CDR1 is MGHDK, CDR2 SYGVNS, per germline. CDR3 size: 17 residues. With 2 bases clipped from V and 4 bases from J, the junction kept 11 bases outside the gene matches. The CDR3 DNA is TGTGCCAGCAGTGAACCCTCTCCCCGCGGGGGGTCAGATACGCAGTATTTT. Translation: CASSEPSPRGGSDTQYF.

The chain joins TRBV19 to TRBJ2-7; 7 positions agree with TRBD2. The length of the CDR3 is 16 residues. Looked up from germline, CDR1 is LNHDA and CDR2 is SQIVND (reference sequence). V was clipped by 6 bases and J by 0 bases; unmatched bases: 11. The CDR3: CASSRSGGMSSYEQYF. CDR3 DNA sequence: TGTGCCAGTAGCCGGTCGGGGGGAATGAGCTCCTACGAGCAGTACTTC.

This clone was picked up one time. The rearrangement uses TRBV5-1 and TRBJ1-3; D not certain. The CDR3 spans 16 residues. V lost 3 bases and J 6 bases, leaving 19 bases between the germline ends. The germline V gene encodes CDR1 SGHRS and CDR2 YFSETQ. CDR3 DNA: TGCGCCAGCAGCTCCCTGTCCCCCGCCGGTCTAAACACCATATATTTT. Translating gives CASSSLSPAGLNTIYF. The full variable domain, its missing parts supplied by reference TRBV5-1 and TRBJ1-3, is KAGVTQTPRYLIKTRGQQVTLSCSPISGHRSVSWYQQTPGQGLQFLFEYFSETQRNKGNFPGRFSGRQFSNSRSEMNVSTLELGDSALYLCASSSLSPAGLNTIYFGEGSWLTVV.

The rearrangement joins TRBV28 to TRBJ2-7, with TRBD2 matching over 8 bases. Per germline, CDR1 MDHEN and CDR2 SYDVKM. The CDR3 length is 17 residues. The trim removed 5 bases at V and 4 bases at J, leaving 16 bases unmatched. The CDR3 DNA follows: TGTGCCAGCAGTAGCGGACTAGCAGCCCGTGGAGCTTACGAGCAGTACTTC. Protein sequence: CASSSGLAARGAYEQYF.

The J gene is TRBJ2-1, the V gene TRBV5-4; TRBD1 might be the D (5 bases). V dropped 3 bases and J dropped 3 bases, with 13 bases sitting between them. This CDR3 is built from 15 residues. Germline V gene sequence: CDR1 SGHNT, CDR2 YYREEE (reference sequence). CDR3 residues: CASSSPGLDYNEQFF. The CDR3 DNA follows: TGTGCCAGCAGCTCCCCAGGGTTGGACTACAATGAGCAGTTCTTC.